The 3 T cell receptor beta chains given below trace back to one sample, sequenced in a study of cytomegalovirus exposure and HLA in healthy donors. The primer mix had 60 Vbeta and 13 Jbeta primers. Libraries were prepared by immunoSEQ multiplex PCR; TCRdb keeps only in-frame clonotypes and omits some of them. The sample lists 200,000 or so clones; over 75% were seen once. Sequences were obtained from PBMCs. These TCRs come from a girl under two years old in good health and CMV-seronegative.

CDR3 in amino acids: CASSQSGQRFANTGELFF. The CDR3 coding sequence is TGTGCCAGCAGCCAAAGCGGACAGCGCTTTGCGAACACCGGGGAGCTGTTTTTT. The genes are TRBV7-3 and TRBJ2-2, with a weak D call TRBD1 (6 bases). Germline assignment: CDR1 SGHTA and CDR2 FQGTGA. The V gene lost 5 bases and the J gene lost 0 bases, with 19 bases spanning the gap. The CDR3 sequence is 18 residues long. Supplemented by reference TRBV7-3 and TRBJ2-2, the full variable domain reads GAGVSQTPSNKVTEKGKYVELRCDPISGHTALYWYRQSLGQGPEFLIYFQGTGAADDSGLPNDRFFAVRPEGSVSTLKIQRTERGDSAVYLCASSQSGQRFANTGELFFGEGSRLTVL.

CDR3 nucleotide sequence: TGTGCCAGCAGCGTTCGAGCGGGAGGTTCGGTCGCGAACACCGGGGAGCTGTTTTTT. Protein: CASSVRAGGSVANTGELFF. The chain is built from TRBV9 and TRBJ2-2, with 9 bases matching TRBD2. The ends lost 2 bases at V and 0 bases at J; junction bases unmatched: 11. The CDR3 runs to 19 residues. Germline CDR1 reads SGDLS; CDR2 reads YYNGEE.

The chain is built from TRBV10-3 and TRBJ2-7, with D tentatively TRBD2 (6 bases). This CDR3 is built from 12 residues. Trimming took 10 bases from V and 2 from J, leaving 12 bases between them. Germline values: CDR1 ENHRY, CDR2 SYGVKD. The CDR3: CASGTGTYEQYF. The DNA for the CDR3 is TGTGCCAGCGGGACCGGGACCTACGAGCAGTACTTC.